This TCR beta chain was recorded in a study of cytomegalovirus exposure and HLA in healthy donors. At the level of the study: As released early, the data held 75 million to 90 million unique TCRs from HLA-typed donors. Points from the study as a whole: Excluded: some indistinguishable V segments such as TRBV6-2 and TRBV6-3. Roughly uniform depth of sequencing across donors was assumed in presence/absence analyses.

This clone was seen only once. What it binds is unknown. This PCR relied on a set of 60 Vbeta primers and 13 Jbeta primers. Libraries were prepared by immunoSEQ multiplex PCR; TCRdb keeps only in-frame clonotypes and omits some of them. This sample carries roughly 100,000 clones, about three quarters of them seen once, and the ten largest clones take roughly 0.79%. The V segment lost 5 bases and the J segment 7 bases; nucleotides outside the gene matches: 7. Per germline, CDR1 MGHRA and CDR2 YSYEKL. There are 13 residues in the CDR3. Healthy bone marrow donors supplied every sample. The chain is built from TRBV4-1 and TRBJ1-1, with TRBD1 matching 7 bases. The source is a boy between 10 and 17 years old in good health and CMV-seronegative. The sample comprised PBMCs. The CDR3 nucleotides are TGCGCCAGCAGCTTTTACCGGGACAGTGAAGCTTTCTTT. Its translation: CASSFYRDSEAFF.